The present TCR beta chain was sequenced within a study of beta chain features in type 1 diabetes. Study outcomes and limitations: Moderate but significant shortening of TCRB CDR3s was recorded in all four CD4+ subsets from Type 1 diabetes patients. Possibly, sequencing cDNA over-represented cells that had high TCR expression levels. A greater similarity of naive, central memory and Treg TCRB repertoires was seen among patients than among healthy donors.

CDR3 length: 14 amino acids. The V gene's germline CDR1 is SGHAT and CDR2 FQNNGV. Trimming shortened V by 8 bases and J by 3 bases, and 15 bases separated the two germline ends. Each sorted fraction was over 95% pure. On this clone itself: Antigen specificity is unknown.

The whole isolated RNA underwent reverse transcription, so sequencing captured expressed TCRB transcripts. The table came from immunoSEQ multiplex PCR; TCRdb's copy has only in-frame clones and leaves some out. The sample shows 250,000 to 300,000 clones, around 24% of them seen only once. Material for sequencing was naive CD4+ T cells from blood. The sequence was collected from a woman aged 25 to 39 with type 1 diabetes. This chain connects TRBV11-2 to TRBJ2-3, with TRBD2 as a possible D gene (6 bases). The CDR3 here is CASGSSGPTDTQYF. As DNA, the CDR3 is TGTGCCAGCGGGTCCAGCGGGCCTACAGATACGCAGTATTTT.